The next 22 T cell receptor beta chains were all read from a single sample in a study of siplizumab effects on memory and regulatory T cells (dated 2019 in TCRdb). The library was generated by the immunoSEQ multiplex PCR assay. TCRdb limited this immuneACCESS table to in-frame rearrangements with V and J called. A share of clones is missing; checked studies link under half to unresolved V genes, and the rest is unexplained. The sample contains 85,000 to 130,000 clones, approximately 92% of them found a single time. Roughly 2.8% of the sample lies in the top ten. The sequenced material came from CD4+ T cells sorted from blood. The receptors were sampled from a human donor in good health. Some clones in this sample may be carry-over from other donors' samples.

This chain links TRBV2 with TRBJ2-7; 8 nucleotides agree with TRBD2. Germline assignment: CDR1 SNHLY and CDR2 FYNNEI. The CDR3 is made up of 12 amino acids. The CDR3 region is CAGGLAGYEQYF. The CDR3 nucleotides are TGTGCAGGGGGGCTAGCGGGTTACGAGCAGTACTTC.

A remark on this clone: At one of its ends the junction is not consistent with the germline gene, which may arise from a read error. J is TRBJ2-2 and V is TRBV7-7, with 7 bases that match TRBD1. This CDR3 is 14 amino acids long. CDR1 is SSHAT, CDR2 FNYEAQ, per germline (reference sequence). CDR3 loop: CASSPQGVTGELFF. CDR3 DNA: TGTGCTAGCAGCCCCCAGGGGGTCACCGGGGAGCTGTTTTTT.

The chain combines TRBV5-1 with TRBJ2-2, with D possibly matching TRBD1 (7 bases). V lost 2 bases to trimming and J lost 4 bases, with 18 bases between them. Looked up from germline, CDR1 is SGHRS and CDR2 is YFSETQ. CDR3 length: 17 amino acids. CDR3 sequence (DNA): TGCGCCAGCAGCTTTCTGACTAGTGGGACAGCCACCGGGGAGCTGTTTTTT. Translated: CASSFLTSGTATGELFF.

V usage is TRBV10-3 and J usage is TRBJ1-3; 7 positions match TRBD1. CDR1 and CDR2 (germline): ENHRY, SYGVKD. The CDR3 runs to 13 residues. The junction had 2 bases not matched to a gene; V was cut back by 7 bases and J by 2 bases. The CDR3 coding sequence is TGTGCCATCACCGGACAGGCTGGAAACACCATATATTTT. It translates to CAITGQAGNTIYF.

The chain carries TRBV5-1 and TRBJ2-5; D is perhaps TRBD2 (5 bases). V gave up 4 bases and J gave up 5 bases, with 18 bases separating them. Looked up from germline, CDR1 is SGHRS and CDR2 is YFSETQ. The CDR3 sequence is 15 residues long. The CDR3 bases are TGCGCCAGCAGCCGGTCGGGGTCGGGGTCGGAGACCCAGTACTTC. Its translation: CASSRSGSGSETQYF.

This clone was counted a single time. The J gene is TRBJ1-5, the V gene TRBV30; tentative D call: TRBD1 (5 bases). V lost 7 bases, J lost 7 bases, and 17 bases lay in between. The germline gives CDR1 GTSNPN, CDR2 SVGIG (reference sequence). The CDR3 sequence is 13 residues long. The CDR3 DNA reads TGTGCCTCGCGGGGCCCGCCCGGACAGCCCCAGCATTTT. Its protein is CASRGPPGQPQHF.

The chain couples TRBV7-3 to TRBJ2-3; no reliable D call. The CDR3 has 11 amino acids. The V and J ends lost 4 bases and 9 bases respectively, with 8 bases between them. Germline V lookup: CDR1 SGHTA, CDR2 FQGTGA. The CDR3 is CASSSGTTQYF. The CDR3, as DNA: TGTGCCAGCAGCTCCGGTACGACGCAGTATTTT.

V and J are TRBV5-8 and TRBJ1-5; 12 nucleotides match TRBD1. Germline loops: CDR1 SGHTS, CDR2 YDEGEE. The CDR3 spans 17 residues. Trimming at V came to 4 bases and at J to 1 base, leaving 6 bases not matched to a gene. The CDR3 protein is CASSAGQGAQSNQPQHF. CDR3 DNA sequence: TGTGCCAGCAGCGCGGGACAGGGGGCGCAAAGCAATCAGCCCCAGCATTTT. The full variable domain, its missing parts supplied by reference TRBV5-8 and TRBJ1-5, is EAGVTQSPTHLIKTRGQQATLRCSPISGHTSVYWYQQALGLGLQFLLWYDEGEERNRGNFPPRFSGRQFPNYSSELNVNALELEDSALYLCASSAGQGAQSNQPQHFGDGTRLSIL.

The rearrangement uses TRBV28 and TRBJ1-5; tentatively, D is TRBD1 (5 bases). V dropped 0 bases and J dropped 2 bases, with 5 bases sitting between them. CDR1 is MDHEN, CDR2 SYDVKM, per germline. The CDR3 has 14 residues. CDR3 sequence reads: CASSLWGGNQPQHF. The CDR3 nucleotides are TGTGCCAGCAGTTTATGGGGGGGCAATCAGCCCCAGCATTTT.

The gene calls are TRBV28 and TRBJ1-2; no reliable D call. The germline V gene encodes CDR1 MDHEN and CDR2 SYDVKM. The CDR3 loop spans 12 amino acids. Trimming took 6 bases from V and 1 from J, leaving 6 bases between them. The CDR3 here is CASRADNYGYTF. The CDR3 nucleotides read TGTGCCAGCAGGGCAGATAACTATGGCTACACCTTC.

This clone was seen once. The CDR3 reads CASSLTGGRETQYF. The CDR3, as DNA: TGTGCCAGCAGCTTGACAGGGGGCAGGGAGACCCAGTACTTC. This rearrangement joins TRBV13 to TRBJ2-5; 10 bases align to TRBD1. Trimming removed 3 bases from V and 5 bases from J; junction bases left unmatched: 3. The germline gives CDR1 PRHDT, CDR2 FYEKMQ (reference sequence). CDR3 length: 14 residues.

The J gene is TRBJ1-5, the V gene TRBV7-9, with D unresolved. Germline CDR1 SEHNR, CDR2 FQNEAQ (reference sequence). The V gene lost 0 bases and the J gene lost 0 bases, with 9 bases spanning the gap. The CDR3 length is 16 residues. The CDR3 region has the DNA TGTGCCAGCAGCTTAGCGCTGGGTGTTAGCAATCAGCCCCAGCATTTT. Amino acids: CASSLALGVSNQPQHF.

The chain uses TRBV29-1 and TRBJ2-3; no clear D gene. Germline assignment: CDR1 SQVTM and CDR2 ANQGSEA. Trimming took off 1 base at V and 0 bases at J, with 11 bases between the two ends. This CDR3 region has 15 residues. The CDR3 coding sequence is TGCAGCGTTGAAGTCGCGCAGATAAGCACAGATACGCAGTATTTT. Translating gives CSVEVAQISTDTQYF.

The chain joins TRBV7-9 to TRBJ1-1; 7 bases map to TRBD1. This CDR3 has 15 residues. Germline lookup yields CDR1 SEHNR and CDR2 FQNEAQ (reference sequence). V was clipped by 5 bases and J by 1 base; unmatched bases: 7. For the CDR3, the DNA is TGTGCCAGCAGCATTGGACAGGTGAGGAACACTGAAGCTTTCTTT. This gives the protein CASSIGQVRNTEAFF.

This clone appeared once. This same CDR3 is encoded by further DNA sequences in the sample. V is TRBV29-1 and J is TRBJ2-2, with TRBD2 as a possible D gene (6 bases). The CDR3 consists of 16 residues. Trimming stripped 2 bases from V and 1 base from J, with 14 bases between. The germline V gene encodes CDR1 SQVTM and CDR2 ANQGSEA. The CDR3 is CSVETRQGGNTGELFF. CDR3 sequence (DNA): TGCAGCGTTGAAACTAGGCAGGGAGGGAACACCGGGGAGCTGTTTTTT.

In DNA, the CDR3 is TGTGCCAGCAGCTTATTTACAGGAAAATCCTACGAGCAGTACTTC. Translated: CASSLFTGKSYEQYF. The chain carries TRBV7-9 and TRBJ2-7; possibly TRBD1 for D (5 bases). From germline, CDR1 is SEHNR and CDR2 FQNEAQ (reference sequence). V was cut by 2 bases and J by 1 base, with 12 bases left in between. The CDR3 is 15 amino acids.

The J gene is TRBJ2-1, the V gene TRBV9; TRBD2 matches 8 bases. Germline CDR1 SGDLS, CDR2 YYNGEE. The CDR3 is made up of 16 amino acids. The V and J ends lost 0 bases and 8 bases, in that order; junction bases with no gene match: 10. The CDR3 loop reads CASSVAVAGGEDEQFF. The DNA for the CDR3 is TGTGCCAGCAGCGTAGCTGTCGCGGGGGGCGAGGATGAGCAGTTCTTC.

The J gene is TRBJ1-5, the V gene TRBV1. TRBV1 is a pseudogene. The CDR3 totals 15 residues. CDR3 bases: TGCACCAGCAGCCATGTATCTGGGATAGGGCAGCCCCAGCATTTT. Amino acid sequence: CTSSHVSGIGQPQHF.

CDR3 in amino acids: CASSPDPNEKLFF. The CDR3 DNA reads TGTGCCAGCAGCCCCGACCCCAATGAAAAACTGTTTTTT. This chain uses TRBV6-6 with TRBJ1-4; D is ambiguous. The CDR3 runs 13 residues. V shed 6 bases and J shed 5 bases, with 10 bases lying between them. From germline, CDR1 is MNHNY and CDR2 SVGAGI (reference sequence).

The CDR3 nucleotides are TGCGCCAGCAGCGTAGCTCCTCCATACTCCTACGAGCAGTACTTC. Protein product: CASSVAPPYSYEQYF. V gene TRBV5-1 combines with J gene TRBJ2-7; D remains ambiguous. Germline V gene lookup returns CDR1 SGHRS and CDR2 YFSETQ. The CDR3 is made up of 15 amino acids. Trimming stripped 4 bases from V and 0 bases from J, with 14 bases between.

This clone occurred once. The J gene is TRBJ2-6, the V gene TRBV5-6; possibly TRBD1 for D (6 bases). This CDR3 is built from 16 residues. CDR1 is SGHDT and CDR2 is YYEEEE in the germline V gene. V lost 2 bases, J lost 3 bases, and 12 bases lay in between. The CDR3 loop reads CASSFDRPGGANVLTF. The CDR3 region has the DNA TGTGCCAGCAGCTTCGACAGGCCTGGTGGGGCCAACGTCCTGACTTTC.

The chain links TRBV6-1 to TRBJ1-3; no clear D. This CDR3 has 12 amino acids. V was shortened by 1 base and J by 7 bases, with 5 bases between the two germline ends. CDR1 and CDR2 (germline): MNHNS, SASEGT. CDR3 protein: CASSEVGNTIYF. CDR3 sequence (DNA): TGTGCCAGCAGTGAAGTAGGGAACACCATATATTTT.